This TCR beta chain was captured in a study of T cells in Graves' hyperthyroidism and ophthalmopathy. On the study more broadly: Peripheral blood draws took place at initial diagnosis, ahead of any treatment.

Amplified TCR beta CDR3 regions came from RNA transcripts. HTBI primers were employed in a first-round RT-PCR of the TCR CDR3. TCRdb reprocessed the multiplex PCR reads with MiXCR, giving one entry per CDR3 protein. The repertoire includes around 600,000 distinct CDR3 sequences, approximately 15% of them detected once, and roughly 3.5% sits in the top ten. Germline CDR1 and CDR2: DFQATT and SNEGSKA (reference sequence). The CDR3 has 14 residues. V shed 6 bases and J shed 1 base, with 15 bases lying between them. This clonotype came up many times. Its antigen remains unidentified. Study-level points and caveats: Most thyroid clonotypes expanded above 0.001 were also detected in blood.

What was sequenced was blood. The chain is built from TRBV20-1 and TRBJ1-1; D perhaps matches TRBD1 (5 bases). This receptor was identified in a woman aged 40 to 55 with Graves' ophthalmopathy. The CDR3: CSAKEFRANTEAFF. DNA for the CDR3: TGCAGTGCCAAAGAGTTCAGGGCGAACACTGAAGCTTTCTTT.